The T cell receptor (beta chain) described here comes from a study of blood T cell repertoires in COVID-19. This clone was detected only once. Clones were read by immunoSEQ multiplex PCR, and TCRdb kept only the in-frame ones, dropping some. Here the sample spans a few hundred thousand clones, roughly 90% being singletons. The source of this sequence is a woman aged 18-29 years who had been exposed to COVID-19. The specimen was PBMCs or T cells enriched from blood (not recorded which).

The CDR3 region has the DNA TGTGCCAGTAGTGTGCAGGGGCGGCCGGGCTACACCTTC. Translated: CASSVQGRPGYTF. J is TRBJ1-2 and V is TRBV19; a weak D match, TRBD1 (6 bases). The CDR3 consists of 13 residues. Trimming left V 5 bases short and J 8 bases short, with 15 bases between. Germline assignment: CDR1 LNHDA and CDR2 SQIVND (reference sequence). Combining the CDR3 with reference TRBV19 and TRBJ1-2 gives the whole variable domain DGGITQSPKYLFRKEGQNVTLSCEQNLNHDAMYWYRQDPGQGLRLIYYSQIVNDFQKGDIAEGYSVSREKKESFPLTVTSAQKNPTAFYLCASSVQGRPGYTFGSGTRLTVV.